Detailed here is one T cell receptor (beta chain). Clones were read by immunoSEQ multiplex PCR, and TCRdb kept only the in-frame ones, dropping some. The sample lists about 92,000 clones; roughly 91% were seen once. The CDR3 runs to 14 residues. Trimming removed 4 bases from V and 3 bases from J, with 12 bases in between. In germline, CDR1 is SGHTA, CDR2 FQGTGA. The data stem from a study of OX40 agonist ivuxolimab in advanced cancers. Study-wide context: Ivuxolimab, an agonistic anti-OX40 (CD134) antibody, was given to patients.

The sequence derives from an adult with an advanced solid tumor such as melanoma, head and neck, liver or kidney cancer. This chain joins TRBV7-3 and TRBJ2-5; D is tentatively TRBD1 or TRBD2 (5 bases each). The source material was CD4+ or CD8+ T cells sorted from blood, sampled in a trial of the OX40 agonist ivuxolimab. CDR3 protein: CASSSGTPEETQYF. In nucleotides, the CDR3 is TGTGCCAGCAGCTCCGGGACCCCCGAAGAGACCCAGTACTTC.